Shown below are 29 T cell receptor beta chains from a single sample sequenced in a study of blood T cells in healthy people across ages. A second PCR of roughly 7 to 11 cycles used a sample-barcoded 5' primer and a J-beta primer mix. TCRdb passed the 5' RACE reads through MiXCR, listing each CDR3 protein once. The data show some 710,000 distinct CDR3 sequences, with about half seen just once and 15% to 20% held by the top ten. The sample consisted of blood. The receptors stem from a man older than 75 in good health.

The chain recombines TRBV28 with TRBJ2-7; 8 nucleotides match TRBD2. This CDR3 spans 15 amino acids. The V segment lost 4 bases and the J segment 3 bases; nucleotides outside the gene matches: 8. Germline assignment: CDR1 MDHEN and CDR2 SYDVKM. This CDR3 reads CASSSIAGTSYEQYF. In DNA, the CDR3 is TGTGCCAGCAGTTCCATAGCCGGGACTAGCTACGAGCAGTACTTC.

There are many counts of this clonotype. The chain combines TRBV12-3 or TRBV12-4 with TRBJ2-4, with TRBD1 matching 8 bases. The CDR3 loop spans 14 amino acids. The ends lost 1 base at V and 8 bases at J; junction bases unmatched: 4. As DNA, the CDR3 is TGTGCCAGCAGTTTAGACGACAGGGGACACATTCAGTACTTC. This encodes CASSLDDRGHIQYF.

This clonotype has a single count. This CDR3 reads CSAQRASGSANEQYF. The CDR3 DNA reads TGCAGTGCCCAAAGGGCTAGCGGGAGTGCCAATGAGCAGTACTTC. The rearrangement links TRBV20-1 to TRBJ2-5; 10 bases line up with TRBD2. This CDR3 comprises 15 residues. CDR1 and CDR2 (germline): DFQATT, SNEGSKA (reference sequence). V lost 6 bases to trimming and J lost 11 bases; unmatched junction nucleotides: 18.

This clonotype was seen a few times. The chain carries TRBV11-3 and TRBJ2-5; 13 positions match TRBD2. Germline CDR1 reads SGHNT; CDR2 reads YENEEA. The V gene end was trimmed by 5 bases and the J gene end by 4 bases; junction bases not matched to a gene: 4. The length of the CDR3 is 15 residues. The CDR3 sequence is CASSNGLAGVETQYF. Written as DNA, the CDR3 is TGTGCCAGCAGCAATGGACTAGCGGGAGTAGAGACCCAGTACTTC.

Only a few counts were recorded for this clonotype. This rearrangement joins TRBV6-6 to TRBJ2-3; D might be TRBD1 (6 bases). Trimming removed 6 bases from V and 5 bases from J, with 15 bases in between. Germline V gene data show CDR1 as MNHNY and CDR2 as SVGAGI (reference sequence). The CDR3 extends over 14 amino acids. The CDR3 reads CASSLGQLQDTQYF. In nucleotides, the CDR3 is TGTGCCAGCAGCCTAGGACAGCTCCAAGATACGCAGTATTTT.

The rearrangement links TRBV19 to TRBJ2-4; D ambiguous. The end of the DNA is better explained by TRBJ2-7, so the J call may be wrong. The CDR3 sequence is 14 residues long. Germline CDR1 LNHDA, CDR2 SQIVND (reference sequence). CDR3 nucleotides: TGTGCCAGTAGTAAACAAGCCAACGCCGACGAGCAGTACTTC. Translated: CASSKQANADEQYF.

This clonotype has a handful of counts. The CDR3 spells CASSHPGTSGGSTDTQYF. The CDR3 nucleotides read TGTGCCAGCAGTCATCCGGGGACTAGCGGGGGTAGCACAGATACGCAGTATTTT. V is TRBV7-9 and J is TRBJ2-3; 14 nucleotides align to TRBD2. The ends lost 6 bases at V and 0 bases at J; junction bases unmatched: 8. CDR3 length: 18 residues. Germline loops: CDR1 SEHNR, CDR2 FQNEAQ (reference sequence).

V is TRBV20-1 and J is TRBJ2-5; D might be TRBD2 (5 bases). The V gene lost 5 bases and the J gene lost 2 bases, with 9 bases spanning the gap. This CDR3 spans 12 amino acids. The germline gives CDR1 DFQATT, CDR2 SNEGSKA (reference sequence). The CDR3 sequence is CSAASRQETQYF. As DNA, the CDR3 is TGCAGTGCTGCTAGCAGGCAAGAGACCCAGTACTTC.

This clonotype was picked up many times. The chain joins TRBV29-1 to TRBJ2-7; tentative D call: TRBD1 (6 bases). Deletions cut 4 bases from V and 2 bases from J, with 9 bases between. Germline CDR1 SQVTM, CDR2 ANQGSEA. The CDR3 has 12 amino acids. The CDR3 spells CSVGGTPYEQYF. The CDR3, as DNA: TGCAGCGTTGGGGGGACACCCTACGAGCAGTACTTC.

As concerns this clonotype: The junction departs from germline at one end; a sequencing error may be responsible. V usage is TRBV5-6 and J usage is TRBJ2-5, with D perhaps TRBD2 (7 bases). The end of the DNA is better explained by TRBJ2-7, so the J call may be wrong. Germline loops: CDR1 SGHDT, CDR2 YYEEEE. The CDR3 loop spans 14 amino acids. CDR3 in DNA: TGTGCCGGCAGCTTGGGGGGGGACACCTACGAGCAGTACTTC. Translated, it gives CAGSLGGDTYEQYF.

The J gene is TRBJ2-1, the V gene TRBV10-3; D may be TRBD2 (6 bases). CDR1 is ENHRY and CDR2 is SYGVKD in the germline V gene. V was trimmed by 10 bases and J by 9 bases, leaving 19 bases between them. The CDR3 is made up of 13 amino acids. CDR3 sequence (DNA): TGTGCCACCGTAAAGGAGGGAGTAAGTGAGCAGTTCTTC. It specifies CATVKEGVSEQFF.

V and J are TRBV6-2 or TRBV6-3 and TRBJ2-7, with D perhaps assigned TRBD1 or TRBD2 (5 bases each). Germline V CDR1 and CDR2: MNHEY, SVGEGT. Trimming took 5 bases from V and 4 from J, leaving 9 bases between them. The CDR3 spans 12 residues. CDR3: CASSGDPYEQYF. The CDR3, as DNA: TGTGCCAGCAGTGGGGACCCTTACGAGCAGTACTTC.

This clonotype occurred many times. The CDR3 is CASSEGRTNYGYTF. The CDR3 DNA sequence: TGTGCCAGCAGTGAAGGGCGGACGAACTATGGCTACACCTTC. V and J are TRBV2 and TRBJ1-2; D unclear. V was shortened by 1 base and J by 2 bases, with 8 bases between the two germline ends. This CDR3 region has 14 residues. Germline-derived CDR1 and CDR2 are SNHLY and FYNNEI.

This chain uses TRBV14 with TRBJ1-6; D call uncertain. The germline V and J ends were trimmed by 0 bases and 2 bases, with 5 bases remaining between them. The CDR3 is made up of 15 amino acids. Germline V gives CDR1 SGHDN, CDR2 FVKESK. The CDR3 loop is CASSQDHAYNSPLHF. The CDR3 DNA is TGTGCCAGCAGCCAAGATCACGCCTATAATTCACCCCTCCACTTT.

Written as DNA, the CDR3 is TGTGCCAGCAGCCAAGGCTATCAACTTCCCACTGAAGCTTTCTTT. Residues: CASSQGYQLPTEAFF. The chain employs TRBV3-1 and TRBJ1-1; no firm D call. Trimming took 1 base from V and 4 from J, leaving 13 bases between them. Germline V gives CDR1 LGHDT, CDR2 YNNKEL (reference sequence). This CDR3 is 15 amino acids long. The entire variable domain, with the rest obtained from reference TRBV3-1 and TRBJ1-1, is as follows: DTAVSQTPKYLVTQMGNDKSIKCEQNLGHDTMYWYKQDSKKFLKIMFSYNNKELIINETVPNRFSPKSPDKAHLNLHINSLELGDSAVYFCASSQGYQLPTEAFFGQGTRLTVV.

V usage is TRBV12-3 or TRBV12-4 and J usage is TRBJ2-1; D is unresolved. CDR3 length equals 13 residues. Trimming pared 5 bases from V and 3 bases from J, leaving 8 bases between. The CDR3 sequence: CASSIDHYNEQFF. The CDR3 DNA sequence: TGTGCCAGCAGTATCGACCACTACAATGAGCAGTTCTTC.

The V call is TRBV12-3 or TRBV12-4, the J call TRBJ1-4; D call uncertain. The CDR3 is 14 amino acids. V dropped 2 bases and J dropped 5 bases, with 9 bases sitting between them. CDR3 DNA: TGTGCCAGCAGTTTAAGCCGGCTCAATGAAAAACTGTTTTTT. Its protein is CASSLSRLNEKLFF.

This clonotype was seen many times. The V gene is TRBV6-2 or TRBV6-3, the J gene TRBJ2-4, with 7 bases that match TRBD2. The germline V gene has CDR1 MNHEY and CDR2 SVGEGT. The CDR3 is 15 residues long. Germline trimming cut 4 bases from V and 1 base from J; bases unmatched to any gene: 4. Here the CDR3 reads CASSWEGRAKNIQYF. In nucleotides, the CDR3 is TGTGCCAGCAGTTGGGAGGGGAGGGCCAAAAACATTCAGTACTTC.

This clonotype was seen a handful of times. The chain carries TRBV2 and TRBJ2-3; TRBD2 matches 14 bases. The V gene's germline CDR1 is SNHLY and CDR2 FYNNEI. With V trimmed by 4 bases and J by 2 bases, 5 bases remained unmatched. The CDR3 totals 17 residues. DNA of the CDR3: TGTGCCAGCAGTGCCGGGACTAGCGGGAGAAACACAGATACGCAGTATTTT. Amino acids: CASSAGTSGRNTDTQYF.

A note on this clonotype: An end of the junction differs from the germline gene, which may be a read error. The chain has TRBV20-1 and TRBJ1-2; D is perhaps TRBD1 (6 bases). Germline loops: CDR1 DFQATT, CDR2 SNEGSKA (reference sequence). This CDR3 region has 12 residues. The CDR3 sequence: CSAIGGLRGCTF. CDR3 DNA: TGCAGTGCTATAGGGGGGCTACGTGGCTGCACCTTC.

The chain links TRBV21-1 to TRBJ2-5; the table names TRBD2, a call not compared with the DNA. TRBV21-1 is a pseudogene locus. The CDR3 loop spans 15 amino acids. CDR3 bases: TGTGCCAGCAGCATCCTAGCGGGGGCCCAAGAGACCCAGTACTTC. Its protein is CASSILAGAQETQYF.

The V gene is TRBV7-2, the J gene TRBJ2-1, with TRBD2 matching over 10 bases. Germline V gives CDR1 SGHTA, CDR2 FQGNSA. CDR3 length: 18 amino acids. V shed 2 bases and J 1 base; nucleotides not matched to a gene: 8. CDR3 in DNA: TGTGCCAGCAGCTTATCCCCCCGACTAGCGGGTTCCTACAATGAGCAGTTCTTC. It yields the protein CASSLSPRLAGSYNEQFF.

The chain couples TRBV7-2 to TRBJ2-3; D may be TRBD1 (5 bases). Germline CDR1 and CDR2: SGHTA and FQGNSA. The CDR3 runs to 16 residues. V lost 1 base to trimming and J lost 0 bases, with 11 bases between them. CDR3 loop: CASSLDQGTSTDTQYF. The CDR3 region has the DNA TGTGCCAGCAGCTTAGACCAGGGAACTAGCACAGATACGCAGTATTTT.

Note on this clonotype: This clone may be a read error of a much larger clone one base away. This chain joins TRBV4-2 and TRBJ2-3, with D hard to call. Germline CDR1 LGHNA, CDR2 YNFKEQ. This CDR3 is 15 amino acids long. The CDR3: CASNQDPRAGDTQYF. CDR3 DNA: TGTGCCAGCAACCAAGATCCACGGGCAGGAGATACGCAGTATTTT.

V is TRBV7-2 and J is TRBJ1-2; perhaps TRBD1 as D (5 bases). This CDR3 region has 13 residues. V lost 5 bases and J lost 5, with 12 bases in between. Germline V gives CDR1 SGHTA, CDR2 FQGNSA. CDR3 amino acids: CASSVTDRYGYTF. The CDR3 DNA follows: TGTGCCAGCAGCGTCACCGACAGATATGGCTACACCTTC.

The J gene is TRBJ2-3, the V gene TRBV7-2, with D maybe TRBD2 (6 bases). The germline V gene has CDR1 SGHTA and CDR2 FQGNSA. V lost 0 bases, J lost 4 bases, and 11 bases lay in between. There are 15 residues in the CDR3. The CDR3 spells CASSLAGGCADTQYF. The CDR3 DNA reads TGTGCCAGCAGCTTAGCTGGGGGGTGCGCAGATACGCAGTATTTT. Filled out from reference TRBV7-2 and TRBJ2-3, the complete variable domain reads GAGVSQSPSNKVTEKGKDVELRCDPISGHTALYWYRQSLGQGLEFLIYFQGNSAPDKSGLPSDRFSAERTGGSVSTLTIQRTQQEDSAVYLCASSLAGGCADTQYFGPGTRLTVL.

This clonotype was observed once. The chain recombines TRBV28 with TRBJ2-1; 9 nucleotides align to TRBD2. Trimming removed 4 bases from V and 4 bases from J; junction bases left unmatched: 11. The V gene's germline CDR1 is MDHEN and CDR2 SYDVKM. The CDR3 spans 17 residues. CDR3 loop: CASSWDGAGGLYNEQFF. In DNA, the CDR3 is TGTGCCAGCAGTTGGGATGGAGCGGGAGGATTATACAATGAGCAGTTCTTC.

The table lists this clonotype with a few counts. The genes are TRBV12-3 or TRBV12-4 and TRBJ1-2; D gene ambiguous. The CDR3 has 12 residues. Trimming took off 2 bases at V and 8 bases at J, with 9 bases between the two ends. The CDR3 coding sequence is TGTGCCAGCAGTTTATCCGGGGTCGGCTACACCTTC. The encoded protein is CASSLSGVGYTF.

The chain recombines TRBV7-2 with TRBJ2-5, with no clear D. V lost 1 base, J lost 1 base, and 7 bases lay in between. The CDR3 totals 14 residues. The germline gives CDR1 SGHTA, CDR2 FQGNSA. The CDR3 spells CASSLGTFQETQYF. CDR3 nucleotide sequence: TGTGCCAGCAGCTTAGGGACGTTCCAAGAGACCCAGTACTTC.